These 4 T cell receptor beta chains were all obtained from the same sample, sequenced in a study of T cells in Graves' hyperthyroidism and ophthalmopathy (dated by TCRdb to between 2018 and 2020). The receptor library was made with multiplex PCR. The sequencer listed for this sample is Illumina HiSeq 2000. TCR beta CDR3 regions were amplified from RNA transcripts. For the first round of RT-PCR on the TCR CDR3, the HTBI primer set was used together with the Qiagen OneStep RT-PCR kit. TCRdb applied fastp at Q25 and MiXCR to the public reads, then kept only in-frame beta chains. Rows merge per CDR3 protein into single entries with the most common DNA and genes. The sample table contains 700,000 to 850,000 distinct CDR3 sequences; only one count was recorded for 35% of them. The ten largest clones add up to around 31% of the sample. The sequencing input was blood. The receptors here all came from a middle-aged woman with Graves' hyperthyroidism.

The chain has TRBV6-1 and TRBJ2-2, with 7 bases lining up with TRBD1. The V segment lost 3 bases and the J segment 6 bases; nucleotides outside the gene matches: 13. This CDR3 is built from 17 residues. From germline, CDR1 is MNHNS and CDR2 SASEGT. The CDR3 DNA follows: TGTGCCAGCAGTGATTCCCCCCGGTACAGGGGACCCGGGGAGCTGTTTTTT. Protein: CASSDSPRYRGPGELFF.

The chain uses TRBV20-1 and TRBJ1-5, with no clear D. This CDR3 is 12 amino acids long. Trimming removed 0 bases at V and 8 bases at J, with 8 bases between. Germline V lookup: CDR1 DFQATT, CDR2 SNEGSKA (reference sequence). The CDR3 loop reads CSARDLEEPQHF. For the CDR3, the DNA is TGCAGTGCTAGAGACCTAGAAGAGCCCCAGCATTTT.

A few counts support this clonotype. This chain links TRBV29-1 with TRBJ1-1; D gene ambiguous. Trimming took 1 base from V and 2 from J, leaving 8 bases between them. The CDR3 is 13 amino acids. Germline CDR1 is SQVTM and CDR2 is ANQGSEA. As DNA, the CDR3 is TGCAGCGTTGAAGTGGATGGCAACACTGAAGCTTTCTTT. It codes for CSVEVDGNTEAFF.

At least ten counts were recorded for this clonotype. This chain joins TRBV5-6 and TRBJ1-2; tentatively, D is TRBD1 (5 bases). This CDR3 region has 13 residues. Trimming removed 4 bases at V and 5 bases at J, with 12 bases between. The germline V gene encodes CDR1 SGHDT and CDR2 YYEEEE. The CDR3: CASSRDRTYGYTF. The CDR3 nucleotides are TGTGCCAGCAGCCGAGACAGAACATATGGCTACACCTTC.